This T cell receptor (beta chain) was observed in a study of T cell repertoires in ileal Crohn's disease. Per sample, about 500 nanograms of biopsy DNA were TCRB immunosequenced. Assay used: immunoSEQ multiplex PCR; TCRdb lists only in-frame clones, some missing. The sample has roughly 430 clones, more than 75% seen once. Regarding this clone: Its antigen is unknown.

Time point indicated: neoterminal ileum biopsy at postoperative endoscopy, about 6 months after surgery. Study conclusions and caveats: Endoscopy was done a median around 6.4 months after surgery. Endoscopic recurrence occurred in every patient whose clonality exceeded 26.8%.

The sequenced material came from ileal tissue. The TCR originated in an adult with Crohn's disease.

The CDR3 bases are TGTGCCAGCAATTCTGGGGGGGACCCCCTAGGGAAACTGTTTTTT. It specifies CASNSGGDPLGKLFF. The gene calls are TRBV28 and TRBJ1-4; weak D call: TRBD1 (5 bases). CDR1 and CDR2 (germline): MDHEN, SYDVKM. The CDR3 runs 15 residues. V lost 7 bases and J 11 bases, leaving 23 bases between the germline ends.